The clone carrying this TCR beta chain was detected a few times. Its target is not known. TCRdb passed the 5' RACE reads through MiXCR, listing each CDR3 protein once. Among roughly 230,000 distinct CDR3 sequences, 8.2% were seen once, and the ten largest hold around 4.4%. These data come from a study of CD8 T cells in ankylosing spondylitis. The V end was cut by 4 bases, the J end by 4 bases, with 16 bases between. Germline loops: CDR1 KGHSH, CDR2 LQKENI. This CDR3 contains 16 residues. Study-wide findings and caveats: Past studies reported some motif variants in reactive arthritis synovial fluid and blood.

Sequenced input: blood, either unsorted or a sorted T cell fraction (not recorded which). The clonotype originates from a female donor with ankylosing spondylitis or in good health (not recorded which). V and J are TRBV18 and TRBJ2-2; D ambiguous. The CDR3 is CASSLARTLSTGELFF. CDR3 coding DNA: TGTGCCAGCTCACTGGCCCGGACCTTATCCACCGGGGAGCTGTTTTTT.